These 26 T cell receptor beta chains originate from one sample sequenced in a study of blood T cells in healthy people across ages. Sample-barcoded 5' priming and a J-beta primer mix drove a second PCR of roughly 6 to 12 cycles. TCRdb redid the calling of the 5' RACE reads with MiXCR, one entry per CDR3 protein. The sample has 630,000 or so distinct CDR3 sequences, roughly 30% seen once. The sequenced sample was blood. These receptors were obtained from a woman older than 75 in good health.

This clonotype was observed a few times. The V gene is TRBV19, the J gene TRBJ2-7; 7 bases match TRBD1. Germline CDR1 is LNHDA and CDR2 is SQIVND (reference sequence). The CDR3 has 14 amino acids. The V segment lost 5 bases and the J segment 2 bases; nucleotides outside the gene matches: 6. CDR3 in DNA: TGTGCCAGTAGTGGATTGCAGGGGGCCTACGAGCAGTACTTC. It yields the protein CASSGLQGAYEQYF.

V is TRBV7-9 and J is TRBJ2-5; D not certain. Germline V gene sequence: CDR1 SEHNR, CDR2 FQNEAQ (reference sequence). The V end was cut by 1 base, the J end by 1 base, with 10 bases between. This CDR3 contains 15 residues. CDR3 region: CASSLVSQPQETQYF. Here the CDR3 DNA reads TGTGCCAGCAGCTTAGTGTCGCAGCCCCAAGAGACCCAGTACTTC.

This clonotype turned up a few times. This chain uses TRBV7-9 with TRBJ1-1; D not certain. The CDR3 totals 13 residues. V was trimmed by 5 bases and J by 11 bases, leaving 18 bases between them. CDR1 and CDR2 (germline): SEHNR, FQNEAQ (reference sequence). This CDR3 reads CASSPDIGVSAFF. DNA for the CDR3: TGTGCCAGCAGCCCAGACATTGGGGTGTCGGCTTTCTTT.

This clonotype was seen ten or more times. V usage is TRBV10-3 and J usage is TRBJ1-4; 8 nucleotides agree with TRBD1. The V and J ends lost 10 bases and 7 bases, in that order; junction bases with no gene match: 5. CDR3 size: 12 residues. Germline CDR1 ENHRY, CDR2 SYGVKD. The CDR3 DNA is TGTGCCACCTCCGACAGGGGTGAAAAACTGTTTTTT. Its protein product is CATSDRGEKLFF.

This clonotype was observed at least ten times. The chain recombines TRBV20-1 with TRBJ1-5; TRBD1 matches 7 bases. The CDR3 loop spans 18 amino acids. Germline-derived CDR1 and CDR2 are DFQATT and SNEGSKA (reference sequence). Germline trimming cut 1 base from V and 1 base from J; bases unmatched to any gene: 13. The CDR3 spells CSARVWGTDEGSNQPQHF. In nucleotides, the CDR3 is TGCAGTGCTAGAGTATGGGGGACAGATGAGGGGAGCAATCAGCCCCAGCATTTT.

This clonotype was picked up one time. One end of the junction varies from germline; a read error may be responsible. The chain links TRBV6-1 to TRBJ2-1; 8 bases fit TRBD1. Germline CDR1 and CDR2: MNHNS and SASEGT. The CDR3 extends over 11 amino acids. DNA for the CDR3: TGTGCCAGCAACAGGGGGAATGAGCTGTTCTTC. Protein sequence: CASNRGNELFF.

About this clonotype: This may come from a read error, since a much larger clone is one base off. The rearrangement joins TRBV9 to TRBJ2-1; the match to TRBD2 covers 10 bases. The CDR3 consists of 17 residues. The germline V gene encodes CDR1 SGDLS and CDR2 YYNGEE. This chain's CDR3 is CVSSVGASGSSYNEQFF. CDR3 coding DNA: TGTGTCAGCAGCGTAGGGGCTAGCGGGAGCTCCTACAATGAGCAGTTCTTC.

In this sample, this clonotype turned up many times. The gene calls are TRBV6-5 and TRBJ1-1; D remains unclear. The length of the CDR3 is 12 residues. Per germline, CDR1 MNHEY and CDR2 SVGAGI. The V end lost 6 bases, the J end lost 0 bases, and 5 bases lay between the germline ends. The CDR3 DNA reads as TGTGCCAGCAGGAGCGTGAACACTGAAGCTTTCTTT. Translation: CASRSVNTEAFF.

The sample holds many counts of this clonotype. The chain employs TRBV9 and TRBJ2-3, with TRBD2 identical over 8 bases. Per germline, CDR1 SGDLS and CDR2 YYNGEE. This CDR3 spans 15 amino acids. Germline trimming cut 4 bases from V and 6 bases from J; bases unmatched to any gene: 10. This CDR3 is CASSPLGGGSDTQYF. In DNA form, the CDR3 reads TGTGCCAGCAGCCCACTCGGGGGGGGCTCCGATACGCAGTATTTT. The whole variable domain, remainder taken from reference TRBV9 and TRBJ2-3, is DSGVTQTPKHLITATGQRVTLRCSPRSGDLSVYWYQQSLDQGLQFLIQYYNGEERAKGNILERFSAQQFPDLHSELNLSSLELGDSALYFCASSPLGGGSDTQYFGPGTRLTVL.

This clonotype has ten or more counts. The chain employs TRBV7-3 and TRBJ2-7; D is ambiguous. CDR1 is SGHTA and CDR2 is FQGTGA in the germline V gene. The CDR3 loop spans 14 amino acids. The V end was cut by 1 base, the J end by 4 bases, with 11 bases between. CDR3 in DNA: TGTGCCAGCAGCTTAAGGGGTGGTGCATACGAGCAGTACTTC. Translated, it gives CASSLRGGAYEQYF.

This clonotype appeared many times. The chain combines TRBV9 with TRBJ2-5, with 8 positions matching TRBD2. The CDR3 spans 15 residues. Germline assignment: CDR1 SGDLS and CDR2 YYNGEE. With V trimmed by 4 bases and J by 0 bases, 5 bases remained unmatched. The CDR3 region has the DNA TGTGCCAGCAGCTATAGCGGGGTGTACCAAGAGACCCAGTACTTC. Amino acids: CASSYSGVYQETQYF.

This clonotype was observed at least ten times. The chain carries TRBV9 and TRBJ1-2; 8 nucleotides match TRBD1. Germline CDR1 and CDR2: SGDLS and YYNGEE. Unmatched junction bases numbered 9, after V lost 0 bases and J lost 8 bases. The length of the CDR3 is 15 residues. CDR3 residues: CASSVVGTGFRGYTF. The CDR3 region has the DNA TGTGCCAGCAGCGTAGTGGGGACAGGTTTTCGCGGCTACACCTTC.

Regarding this clonotype: This clone may be a read error of a much larger clone one base away. The chain employs TRBV10-3 and TRBJ2-3; TRBD2 matches at 13 bases. After removal of 5 bases from V and 1 base from J, the junction contained 9 bases not matched to a gene. The CDR3 sequence is 18 residues long. Germline V CDR1 and CDR2: ENHRY, SYGVKD. CDR3 sequence (DNA): TGTGCCATCAGTAAGCCTGGACTAGCGGGGGCCCGCACAGATACGCAGTATTTT. Amino acid sequence: CAISKPGLAGARTDTQYF.

This clonotype was counted at least ten times. DNA of the CDR3: TGTGCCAGCAGCGGGGGGGGGGACAGCTTCTCCTACGAGCAGTACTTC. This encodes CASSGGGDSFSYEQYF. V is TRBV9 and J is TRBJ2-7; tentatively, D is TRBD1 or TRBD2 (7 bases each). Germline loops: CDR1 SGDLS, CDR2 YYNGEE. The CDR3 totals 16 residues. The V end lost 3 bases, the J end lost 0 bases, and 16 bases lay between the germline ends.

This chain connects TRBV5-1 to TRBJ2-5; 11 bases map to TRBD1. The J call is uncertain, as TRBJ2-7 better fits the DNA end. In germline, CDR1 is SGHRS, CDR2 YFSETQ. The CDR3 totals 15 residues. CDR3 DNA sequence: TGCGCCAGCAGCCCCGGGACAGGGGGGTTCTACGAGCAGTACTTC. The encoded protein is CASSPGTGGFYEQYF.

In the case of this clonotype: Sequence at one end of the junction differs from germline and may be a read error. CDR3 DNA: TGTGTCAGCAGTTTATACCCTAGCAAGTCCTACAATGAGCAGTTCTTC. Translating it yields CVSSLYPSKSYNEQFF. The genes are TRBV28 and TRBJ2-1, with D tentatively TRBD2 (5 bases). The length of the CDR3 is 16 residues. Germline V gene sequence: CDR1 MDHEN, CDR2 SYDVKM.

This clonotype was seen many times. The gene calls are TRBV20-1 and TRBJ2-5; 8 bases match TRBD2. V shed 3 bases and J 3 bases; nucleotides not matched to a gene: 3. Germline CDR1 DFQATT, CDR2 SNEGSKA (reference sequence). There are 13 residues in the CDR3. The CDR3: CSASGGAEETQYF. In DNA form, the CDR3 reads TGCAGTGCTAGCGGGGGGGCTGAAGAGACCCAGTACTTC.

This clonotype was found many times. The chain uses TRBV9 and TRBJ2-7; 12 bases align to TRBD2. Germline trimming cut 3 bases from V and 3 bases from J; bases unmatched to any gene: 4. Germline V gene lookup returns CDR1 SGDLS and CDR2 YYNGEE. This CDR3 spans 15 amino acids. CDR3 DNA sequence: TGTGCCAGCAGCGCTGGACTAGCGGGACTCTACGAGCAGTACTTC. Translation: CASSAGLAGLYEQYF.

This clonotype was counted between two and nine times. The rearrangement joins TRBV20-1 to TRBJ2-3; the D is unclear. CDR1 DFQATT and CDR2 SNEGSKA come from the germline V gene (reference sequence). With 3 bases removed from V and 0 bases from J, the gap between germline ends came to 7 bases. This CDR3 spans 13 amino acids. Written as DNA, the CDR3 is TGCAGTGCTAGCGGAGATAGCACAGATACGCAGTATTTT. It yields the protein CSASGDSTDTQYF.

This clonotype appeared many times. V and J are TRBV20-1 and TRBJ2-7; D may correspond to TRBD1 or TRBD2 (6 bases each). Germline CDR1 and CDR2: DFQATT and SNEGSKA (reference sequence). Trimming took 2 bases from V and 3 from J, leaving 11 bases between them. The CDR3 contains 13 residues. The CDR3 region has the DNA TGCAGTGCTAGACCGGGGGCCGGCTACGAGCAGTACTTC. This translates into CSARPGAGYEQYF.

V is TRBV20-1 and J is TRBJ2-1, with D maybe TRBD2 (6 bases). Trimming took off 0 bases at V and 2 bases at J, with 14 bases between the two ends. The CDR3 loop spans 16 amino acids. Germline CDR1 DFQATT, CDR2 SNEGSKA (reference sequence). The CDR3: CSARDIAGPAYNEQFF. In nucleotides, the CDR3 is TGCAGTGCTAGAGATATCGCGGGACCGGCCTACAATGAGCAGTTCTTC.

The chain uses TRBV6-1 and TRBJ2-5, with 8 positions matching TRBD1. CDR1 and CDR2 (germline): MNHNS, SASEGT. The CDR3 contains 15 residues. After removal of 5 bases from V and 11 bases from J, the junction contained 16 bases not matched to a gene. The CDR3 DNA reads TGTGCCAGCAGTCGTTTCAGGACAGGGTTAAATGAGCAGTACTTC. It is translated as CASSRFRTGLNEQYF.

A word on this clonotype: A single base separates this from a much larger clone, so it may be a read error. The V gene is TRBV24-1, the J gene TRBJ2-3, with D uncertain. The CDR3 has 14 amino acids. Looked up from germline, CDR1 is KGHDR and CDR2 is SFDVKD. The CDR3 sequence is CTTSASSRTDTQYF. The CDR3 DNA follows: TGTACCACCAGTGCATCCAGCCGCACAGATACGCAGTATTTT.

This chain uses TRBV5-5 with TRBJ1-1; D not certain. Germline lookup yields CDR1 SGHKS and CDR2 YYEKEE (reference sequence). This CDR3 is built from 17 residues. Trimming left V 4 bases short and J 1 base short, with 20 bases between. CDR3 region: CASSPFLIGKQNTEAFF. CDR3 nucleotide sequence: TGTGCCAGCAGCCCCTTCCTTATTGGGAAACAGAACACTGAAGCTTTCTTT.

There are a few counts of this clonotype. J is TRBJ1-2 and V is TRBV10-3; D is undetermined. Germline V CDR1 and CDR2: ENHRY, SYGVKD. The V gene lost 7 bases and the J gene lost 5 bases, with 11 bases spanning the gap. The CDR3 runs 12 residues. In DNA form, the CDR3 reads TGTGCCATCACCGAGGAAGGTTATGGCTACACCTTC. Its protein is CAITEEGYGYTF.

This clonotype was seen at least ten times. The rearrangement joins TRBV18 to TRBJ2-3; perhaps TRBD2 as D (6 bases). V was trimmed by 3 bases and J by 0 bases, leaving 13 bases between them. Germline CDR1 reads KGHSH; CDR2 reads LQKENI. This CDR3 is 16 amino acids long. For the CDR3, the DNA is TGTGCCAGCTCACCTACAGCGGGCCTTAGCACAGATACGCAGTATTTT. Its translation is CASSPTAGLSTDTQYF.